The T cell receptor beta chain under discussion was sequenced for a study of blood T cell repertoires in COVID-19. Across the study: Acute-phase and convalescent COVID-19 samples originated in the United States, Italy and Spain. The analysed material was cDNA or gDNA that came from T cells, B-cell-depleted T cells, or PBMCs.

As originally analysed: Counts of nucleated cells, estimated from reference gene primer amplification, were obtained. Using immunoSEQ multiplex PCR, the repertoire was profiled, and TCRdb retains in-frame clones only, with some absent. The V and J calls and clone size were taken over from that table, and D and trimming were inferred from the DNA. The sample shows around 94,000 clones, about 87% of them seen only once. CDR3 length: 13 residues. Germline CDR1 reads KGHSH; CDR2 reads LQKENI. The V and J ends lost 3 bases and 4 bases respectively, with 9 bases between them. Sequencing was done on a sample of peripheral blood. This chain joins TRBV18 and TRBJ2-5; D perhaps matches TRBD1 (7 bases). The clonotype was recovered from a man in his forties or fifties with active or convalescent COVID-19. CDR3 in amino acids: CASSPQGGETQYF. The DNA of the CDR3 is TGTGCCAGCTCACCCCAGGGGGGAGAGACCCAGTACTTC. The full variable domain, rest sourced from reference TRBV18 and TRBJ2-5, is NAGVMQNPRHLVRRRGQEARLRCSPMKGHSHVYWYRQLPEEGLKFMVYLQKENIIDESGMPKERFSAEFPKEGPSILRIQQVVRGDSAAYFCASSPQGGETQYFGPGTRLLVL.